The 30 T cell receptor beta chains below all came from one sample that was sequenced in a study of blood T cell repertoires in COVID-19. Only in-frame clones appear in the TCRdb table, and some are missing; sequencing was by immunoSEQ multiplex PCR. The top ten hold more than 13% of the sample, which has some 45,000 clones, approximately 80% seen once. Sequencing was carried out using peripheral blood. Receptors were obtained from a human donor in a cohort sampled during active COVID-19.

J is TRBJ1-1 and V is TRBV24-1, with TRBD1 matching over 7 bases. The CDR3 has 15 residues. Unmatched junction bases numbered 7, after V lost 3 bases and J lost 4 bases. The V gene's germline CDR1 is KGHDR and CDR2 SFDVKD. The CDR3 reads CATSDTKTGTTEAFF. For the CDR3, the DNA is TGTGCCACCAGTGATACGAAGACAGGGACCACTGAAGCTTTCTTT.

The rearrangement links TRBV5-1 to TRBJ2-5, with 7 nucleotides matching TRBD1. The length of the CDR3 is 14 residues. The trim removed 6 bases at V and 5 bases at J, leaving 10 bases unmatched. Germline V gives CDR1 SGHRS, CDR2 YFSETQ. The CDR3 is CASKRTGPAETQYF. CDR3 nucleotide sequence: TGCGCCAGCAAGAGGACAGGCCCCGCGGAGACCCAGTACTTC.

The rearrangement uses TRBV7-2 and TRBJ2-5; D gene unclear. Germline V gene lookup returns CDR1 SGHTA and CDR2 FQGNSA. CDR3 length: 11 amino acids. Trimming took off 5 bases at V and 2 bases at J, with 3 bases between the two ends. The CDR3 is CASSLQETQYF. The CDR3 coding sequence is TGTGCCAGCAGCCTACAAGAGACCCAGTACTTC.

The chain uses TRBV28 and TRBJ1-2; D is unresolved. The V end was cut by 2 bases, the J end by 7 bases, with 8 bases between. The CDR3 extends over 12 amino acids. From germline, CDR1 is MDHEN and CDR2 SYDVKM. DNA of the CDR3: TGTGCCAGCAGTTTAGACGGGTCTGGCTACACCTTC. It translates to CASSLDGSGYTF.

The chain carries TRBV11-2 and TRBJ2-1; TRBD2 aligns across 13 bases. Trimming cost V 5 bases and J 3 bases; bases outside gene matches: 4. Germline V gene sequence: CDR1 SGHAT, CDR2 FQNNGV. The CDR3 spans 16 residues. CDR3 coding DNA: TGTGCCAGCAGCGCCCGACTAGCGGGAGGCTACAATGAGCAGTTCTTC. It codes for CASSARLAGGYNEQFF. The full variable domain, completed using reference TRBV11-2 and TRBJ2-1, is EAGVAQSPRYKIIEKRQSVAFWCNPISGHATLYWYQQILGQGPKLLIQFQNNGVVDDSQLPKDRFSAERLKGVDSTLKIQPAKLEDSAVYLCASSARLAGGYNEQFFGPGTRLTVL.

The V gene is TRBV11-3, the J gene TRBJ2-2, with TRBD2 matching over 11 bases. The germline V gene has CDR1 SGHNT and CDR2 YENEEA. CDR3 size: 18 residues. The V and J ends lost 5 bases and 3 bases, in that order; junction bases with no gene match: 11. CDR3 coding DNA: TGTGCCAGCAGCCCGGGACTAGCGGTCCAAAGGGACACCGGGGAGCTGTTTTTT. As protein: CASSPGLAVQRDTGELFF.

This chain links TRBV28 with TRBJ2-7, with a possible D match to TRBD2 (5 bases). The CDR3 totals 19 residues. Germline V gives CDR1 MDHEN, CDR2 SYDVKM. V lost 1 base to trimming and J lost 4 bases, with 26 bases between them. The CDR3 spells CASSLFWIPGEDSTYEQYF. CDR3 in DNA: TGTGCCAGCAGTTTATTTTGGATTCCCGGAGAGGACTCCACTTACGAGCAGTACTTC.

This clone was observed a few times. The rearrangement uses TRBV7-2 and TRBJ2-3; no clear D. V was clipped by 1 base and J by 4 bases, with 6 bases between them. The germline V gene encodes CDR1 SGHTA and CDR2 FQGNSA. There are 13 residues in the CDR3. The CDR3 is CASSLDKPDTQYF. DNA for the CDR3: TGTGCCAGCAGCTTAGACAAACCAGATACGCAGTATTTT.

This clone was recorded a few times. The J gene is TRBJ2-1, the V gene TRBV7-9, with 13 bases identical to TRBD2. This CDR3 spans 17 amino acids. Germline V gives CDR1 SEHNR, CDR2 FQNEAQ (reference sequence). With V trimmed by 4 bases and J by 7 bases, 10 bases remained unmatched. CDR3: CASSSQRGLAGVNEQFF. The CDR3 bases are TGTGCCAGCAGCTCCCAACGAGGACTAGCGGGAGTTAATGAGCAGTTCTTC.

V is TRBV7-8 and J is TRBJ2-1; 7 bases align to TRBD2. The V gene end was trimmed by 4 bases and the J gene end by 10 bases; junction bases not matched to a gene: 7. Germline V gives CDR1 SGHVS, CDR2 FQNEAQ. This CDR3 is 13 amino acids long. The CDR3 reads CASSSRLAREQFF. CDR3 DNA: TGTGCCAGCAGCTCGCGACTAGCCAGGGAGCAGTTCTTC.

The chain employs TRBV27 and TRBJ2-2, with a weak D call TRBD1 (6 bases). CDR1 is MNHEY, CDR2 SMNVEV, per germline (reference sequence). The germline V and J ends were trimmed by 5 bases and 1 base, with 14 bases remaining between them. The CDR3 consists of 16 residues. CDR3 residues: CASSARGQRNTGELFF. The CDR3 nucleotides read TGTGCCAGCAGTGCTCGGGGACAAAGGAACACCGGGGAGCTGTTTTTT.

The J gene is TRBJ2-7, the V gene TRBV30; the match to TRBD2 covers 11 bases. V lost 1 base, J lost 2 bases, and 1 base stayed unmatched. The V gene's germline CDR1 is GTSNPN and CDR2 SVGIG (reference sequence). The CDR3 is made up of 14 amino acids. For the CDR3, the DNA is TGTGCCTGGAGTGCGGGACTAGCGGCCTACGAGCAGTACTTC. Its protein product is CAWSAGLAAYEQYF. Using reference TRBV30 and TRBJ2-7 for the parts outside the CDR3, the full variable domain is SQTIHQWPATLVQPVGSPLSLECTVEGTSNPNLYWYRQAAGRGLQLLFYSVGIGQISSEVPQNLSASRPQDRQFILSSKKLLLSDSGFYLCAWSAGLAAYEQYFGPGTRLTVT.

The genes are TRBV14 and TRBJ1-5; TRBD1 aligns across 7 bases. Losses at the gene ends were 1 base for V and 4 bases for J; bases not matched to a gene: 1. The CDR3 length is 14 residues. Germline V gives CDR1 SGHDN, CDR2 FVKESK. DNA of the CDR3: TGTGCCAGCAGCCAAGGACAGGGTAATCAGCCCCAGCATTTT. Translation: CASSQGQGNQPQHF. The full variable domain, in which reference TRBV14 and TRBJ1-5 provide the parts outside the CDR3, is EAGVTQFPSHSVIEKGQTVTLRCDPISGHDNLYWYRRVMGKEIKFLLHFVKESKQDESGMPNNRFLAERTGGTYSTLKVQPAELEDSGVYFCASSQGQGNQPQHFGDGTRLSIL.

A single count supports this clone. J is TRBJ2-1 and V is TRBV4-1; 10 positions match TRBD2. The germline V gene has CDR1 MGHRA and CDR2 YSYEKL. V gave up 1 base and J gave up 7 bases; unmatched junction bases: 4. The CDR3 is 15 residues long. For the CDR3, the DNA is TGCGCCAGCAGCCAAGTTGATAGCGGGAGGAATGAGCAGTTCTTC. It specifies CASSQVDSGRNEQFF.

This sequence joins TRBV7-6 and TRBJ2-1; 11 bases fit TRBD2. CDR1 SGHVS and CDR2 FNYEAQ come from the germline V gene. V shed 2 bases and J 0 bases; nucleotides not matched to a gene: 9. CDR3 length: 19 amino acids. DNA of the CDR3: TGTGCCAGCAGCTTAACTAGCGGGAGCCCCTACAGCTCCTACAATGAGCAGTTCTTC. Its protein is CASSLTSGSPYSSYNEQFF.

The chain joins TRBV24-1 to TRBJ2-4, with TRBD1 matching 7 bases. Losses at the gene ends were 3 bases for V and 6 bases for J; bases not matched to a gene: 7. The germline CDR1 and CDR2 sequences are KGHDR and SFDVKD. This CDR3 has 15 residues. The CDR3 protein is CATSDGTEVGNIQYF. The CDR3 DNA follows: TGTGCCACCAGTGATGGGACAGAAGTCGGAAACATTCAGTACTTC.

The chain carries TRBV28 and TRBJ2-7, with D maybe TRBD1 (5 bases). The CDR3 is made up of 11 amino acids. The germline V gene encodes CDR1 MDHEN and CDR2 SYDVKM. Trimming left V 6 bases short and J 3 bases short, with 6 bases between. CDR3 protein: CASRRGYEQYF. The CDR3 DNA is TGTGCCAGCAGAAGGGGCTACGAGCAGTACTTC.

CDR3 amino acids: CASSLYGEAFF. The CDR3 DNA reads as TGTGCCAGTAGTCTCTACGGTGAAGCTTTCTTT. V usage is TRBV19 and J usage is TRBJ1-1, with D uncertain. The germline gives CDR1 LNHDA, CDR2 SQIVND (reference sequence). This CDR3 is built from 11 residues. Trimming left V 5 bases short and J 7 bases short, with 8 bases between.

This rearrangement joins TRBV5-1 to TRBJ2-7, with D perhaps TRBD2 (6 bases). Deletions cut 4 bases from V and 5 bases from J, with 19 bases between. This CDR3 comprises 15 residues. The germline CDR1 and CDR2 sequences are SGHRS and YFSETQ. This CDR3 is CASSPRTQPGDEQYF. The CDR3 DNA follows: TGCGCCAGCAGCCCCCGGACCCAGCCGGGGGACGAGCAGTACTTC. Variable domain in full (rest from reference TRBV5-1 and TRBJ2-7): KAGVTQTPRYLIKTRGQQVTLSCSPISGHRSVSWYQQTPGQGLQFLFEYFSETQRNKGNFPGRFSGRQFSNSRSEMNVSTLELGDSALYLCASSPRTQPGDEQYFGPGTRLTVT.

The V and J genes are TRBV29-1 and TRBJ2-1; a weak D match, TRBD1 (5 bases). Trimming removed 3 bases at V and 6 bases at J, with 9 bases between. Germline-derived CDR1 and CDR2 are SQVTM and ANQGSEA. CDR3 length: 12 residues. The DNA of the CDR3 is TGCAGCGTTGATGGCAGGGCCAATGAGCAGTTCTTC. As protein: CSVDGRANEQFF.

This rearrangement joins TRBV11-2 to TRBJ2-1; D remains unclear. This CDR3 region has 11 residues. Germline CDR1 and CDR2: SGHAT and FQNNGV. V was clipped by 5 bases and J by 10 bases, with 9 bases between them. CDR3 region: CASSPEEEQFF. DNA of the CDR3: TGTGCCAGCAGCCCAGAGGAAGAGCAGTTCTTC.

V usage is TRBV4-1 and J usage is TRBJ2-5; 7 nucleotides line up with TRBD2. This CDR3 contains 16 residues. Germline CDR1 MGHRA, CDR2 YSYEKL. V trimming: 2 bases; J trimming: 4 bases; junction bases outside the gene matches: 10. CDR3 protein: CASSQPGGRVRETQYF. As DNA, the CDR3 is TGCGCCAGCAGCCAACCGGGGGGTAGGGTAAGAGAGACCCAGTACTTC.

The DNA of the CDR3 is TGTGCCAGCAGCCAACAATCAGGGGAGACCCAGTACTTC. Translated: CASSQQSGETQYF. This chain connects TRBV5-4 to TRBJ2-5, with D perhaps TRBD1 (5 bases). This CDR3 contains 13 residues. Germline CDR1 reads SGHNT; CDR2 reads YYREEE (reference sequence). V was trimmed by 4 bases and J by 5 bases, leaving 12 bases between them.

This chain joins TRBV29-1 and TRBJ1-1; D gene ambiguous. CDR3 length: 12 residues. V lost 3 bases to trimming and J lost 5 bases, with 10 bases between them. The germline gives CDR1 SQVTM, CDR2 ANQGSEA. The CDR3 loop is CSVDPGRTEAFF. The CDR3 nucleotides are TGCAGCGTTGACCCGGGGAGGACTGAAGCTTTCTTT.

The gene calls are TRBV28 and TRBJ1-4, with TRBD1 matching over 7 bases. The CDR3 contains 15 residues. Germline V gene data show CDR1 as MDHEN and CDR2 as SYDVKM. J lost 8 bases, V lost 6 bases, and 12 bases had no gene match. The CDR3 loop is CASRPGGSVLEKLFF. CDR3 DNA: TGTGCCAGCAGGCCAGGGGGATCGGTTTTGGAAAAACTGTTTTTT.

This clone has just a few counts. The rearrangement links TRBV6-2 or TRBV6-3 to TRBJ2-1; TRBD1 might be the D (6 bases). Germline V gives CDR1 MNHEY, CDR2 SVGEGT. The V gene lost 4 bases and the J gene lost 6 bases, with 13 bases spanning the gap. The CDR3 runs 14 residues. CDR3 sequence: CASSFSRGINEQFF. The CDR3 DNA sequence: TGTGCCAGCAGTTTCTCCAGGGGTATCAATGAGCAGTTCTTC.

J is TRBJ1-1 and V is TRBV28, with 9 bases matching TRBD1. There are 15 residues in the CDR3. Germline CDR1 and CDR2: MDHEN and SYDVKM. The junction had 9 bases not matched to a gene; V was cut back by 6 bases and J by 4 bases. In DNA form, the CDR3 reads TGTGCCAGCAGATTACTCGGGACAGGGCTCACTGAAGCTTTCTTT. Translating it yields CASRLLGTGLTEAFF. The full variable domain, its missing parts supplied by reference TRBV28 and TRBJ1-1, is DVKVTQSSRYLVKRTGEKVFLECVQDMDHENMFWYRQDPGLGLRLIYFSYDVKMKEKGDIPEGYSVSREKKERFSLILESASTNQTSMYLCASRLLGTGLTEAFFGQGTRLTVV.

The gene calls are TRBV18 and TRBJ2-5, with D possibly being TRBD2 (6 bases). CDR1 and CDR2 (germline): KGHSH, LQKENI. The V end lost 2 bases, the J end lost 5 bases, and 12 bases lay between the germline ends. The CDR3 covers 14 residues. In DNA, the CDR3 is TGTGCCAGCTCACCAGAAGGGAGGCGCGAGACCCAGTACTTC. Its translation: CASSPEGRRETQYF.

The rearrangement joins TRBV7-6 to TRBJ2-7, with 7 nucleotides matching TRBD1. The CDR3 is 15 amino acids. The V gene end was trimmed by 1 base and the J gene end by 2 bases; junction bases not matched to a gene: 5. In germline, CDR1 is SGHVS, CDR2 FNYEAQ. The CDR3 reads CASSLVLDRPYEQYF. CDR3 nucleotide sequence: TGTGCCAGCAGCTTAGTGTTGGACAGGCCCTACGAGCAGTACTTC.

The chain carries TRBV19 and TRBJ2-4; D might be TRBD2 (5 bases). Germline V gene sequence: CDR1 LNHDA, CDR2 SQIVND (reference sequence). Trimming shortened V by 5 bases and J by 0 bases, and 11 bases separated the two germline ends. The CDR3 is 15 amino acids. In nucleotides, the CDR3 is TGTGCCAGTAGTCGCCCAGCGGAAGCCAAAAACATTCAGTACTTC. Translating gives CASSRPAEAKNIQYF.